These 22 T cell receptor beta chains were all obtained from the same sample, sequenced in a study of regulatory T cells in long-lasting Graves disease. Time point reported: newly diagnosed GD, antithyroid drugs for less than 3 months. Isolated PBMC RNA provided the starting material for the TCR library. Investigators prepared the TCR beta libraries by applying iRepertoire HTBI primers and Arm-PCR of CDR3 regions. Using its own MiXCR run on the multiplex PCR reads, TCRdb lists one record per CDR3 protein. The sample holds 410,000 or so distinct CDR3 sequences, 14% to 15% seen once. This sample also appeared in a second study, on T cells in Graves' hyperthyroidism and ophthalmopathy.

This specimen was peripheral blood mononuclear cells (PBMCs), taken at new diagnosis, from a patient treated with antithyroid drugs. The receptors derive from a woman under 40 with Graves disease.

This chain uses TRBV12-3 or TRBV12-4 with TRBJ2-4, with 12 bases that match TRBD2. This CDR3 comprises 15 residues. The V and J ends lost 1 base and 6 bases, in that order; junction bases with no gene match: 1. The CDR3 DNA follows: TGTGCCAGCAGTTTAGGGACTAGCGGGATAAACATTCAGTACTTC. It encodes CASSLGTSGINIQYF.

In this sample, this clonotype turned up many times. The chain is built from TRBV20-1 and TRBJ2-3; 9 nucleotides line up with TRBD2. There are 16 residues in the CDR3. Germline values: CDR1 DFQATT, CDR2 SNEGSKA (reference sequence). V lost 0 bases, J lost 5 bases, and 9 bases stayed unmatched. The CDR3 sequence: CSARDSDSGRIDTQYF. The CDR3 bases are TGCAGTGCTAGAGATTCGGATAGCGGGAGAATAGATACGCAGTATTTT.

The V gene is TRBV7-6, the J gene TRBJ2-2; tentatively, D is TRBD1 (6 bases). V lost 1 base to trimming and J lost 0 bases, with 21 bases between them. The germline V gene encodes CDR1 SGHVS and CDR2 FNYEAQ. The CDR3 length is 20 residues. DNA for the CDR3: TGTGCCAGCAGCTTAGGGGGACACCCGTCATACTTCGCGAACACCGGGGAGCTGTTTTTT. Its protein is CASSLGGHPSYFANTGELFF.

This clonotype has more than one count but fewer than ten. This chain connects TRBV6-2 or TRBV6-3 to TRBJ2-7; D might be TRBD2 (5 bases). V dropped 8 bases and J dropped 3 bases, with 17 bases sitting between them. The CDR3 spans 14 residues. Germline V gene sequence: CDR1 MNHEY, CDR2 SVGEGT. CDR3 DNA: TGTGCCAGCTTCTCCCGGAGGTGGGGCTACGAGCAGTACTTC. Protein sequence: CASFSRRWGYEQYF.

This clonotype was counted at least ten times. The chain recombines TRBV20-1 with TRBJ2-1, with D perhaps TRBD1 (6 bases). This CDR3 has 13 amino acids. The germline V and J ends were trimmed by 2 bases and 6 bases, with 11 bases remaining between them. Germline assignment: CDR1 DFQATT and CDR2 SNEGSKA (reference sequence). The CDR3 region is CSARPDRSNEQFF. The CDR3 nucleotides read TGCAGTGCTAGACCGGACAGATCCAATGAGCAGTTCTTC.

The CDR3 nucleotides read TGTGCCAGCAGCTTAATGGGGCTAGCGGGAGCCAATGAGCAGTTCTTC. Translation: CASSLMGLAGANEQFF. The V call is TRBV11-2, the J call TRBJ2-1, with 10 nucleotides matching TRBD2. V was clipped by 2 bases and J by 6 bases; unmatched bases: 7. This CDR3 has 16 residues. Germline V CDR1 and CDR2: SGHAT, FQNNGV.

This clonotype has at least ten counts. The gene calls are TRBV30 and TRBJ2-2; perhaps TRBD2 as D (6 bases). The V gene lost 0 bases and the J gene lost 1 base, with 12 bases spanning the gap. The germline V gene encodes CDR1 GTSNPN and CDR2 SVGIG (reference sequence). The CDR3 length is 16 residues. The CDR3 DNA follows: TGTGCCTGGAGTGTAGACGGGAGAAGGAACACCGGGGAGCTGTTTTTT. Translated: CAWSVDGRRNTGELFF.

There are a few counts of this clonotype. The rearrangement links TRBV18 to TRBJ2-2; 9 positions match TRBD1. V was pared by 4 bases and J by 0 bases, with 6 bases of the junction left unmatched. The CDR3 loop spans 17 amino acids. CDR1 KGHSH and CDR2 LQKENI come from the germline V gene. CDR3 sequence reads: CASSLGQGPSNTGELFF. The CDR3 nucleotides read TGTGCCAGCTCACTAGGACAGGGGCCCTCGAACACCGGGGAGCTGTTTTTT.

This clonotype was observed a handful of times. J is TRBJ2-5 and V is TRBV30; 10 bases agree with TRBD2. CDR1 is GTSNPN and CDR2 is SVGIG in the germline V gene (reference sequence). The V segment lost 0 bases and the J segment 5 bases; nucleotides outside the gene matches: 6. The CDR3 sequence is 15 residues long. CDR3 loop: CAWSVPGLAMETQYF. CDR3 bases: TGTGCCTGGAGTGTACCGGGACTAGCGATGGAGACCCAGTACTTC.

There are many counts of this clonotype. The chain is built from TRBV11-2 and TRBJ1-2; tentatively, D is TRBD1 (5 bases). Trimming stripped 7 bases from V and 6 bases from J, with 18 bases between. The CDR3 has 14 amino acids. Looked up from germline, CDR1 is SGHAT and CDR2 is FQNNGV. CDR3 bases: TGTGCCAGCAACTACCCCGGGAGGGGAGATGGCTACACCTTC. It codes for CASNYPGRGDGYTF.

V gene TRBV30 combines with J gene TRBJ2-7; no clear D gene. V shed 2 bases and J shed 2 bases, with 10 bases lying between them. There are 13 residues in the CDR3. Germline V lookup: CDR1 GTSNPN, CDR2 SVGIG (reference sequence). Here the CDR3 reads CAWSQARPYEQYF. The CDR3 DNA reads TGTGCCTGGAGTCAGGCGCGGCCCTACGAGCAGTACTTC. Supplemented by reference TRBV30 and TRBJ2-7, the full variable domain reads SQTIHQWPATLVQPVGSPLSLECTVEGTSNPNLYWYRQAAGRGLQLLFYSVGIGQISSEVPQNLSASRPQDRQFILSSKKLLLSDSGFYLCAWSQARPYEQYFGPGTRLTVT.

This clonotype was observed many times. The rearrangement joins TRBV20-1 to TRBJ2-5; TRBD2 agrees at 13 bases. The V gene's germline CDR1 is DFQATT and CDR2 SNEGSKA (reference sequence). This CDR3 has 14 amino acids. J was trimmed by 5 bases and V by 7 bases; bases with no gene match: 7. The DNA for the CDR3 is TGCAGTGGCGGACTAGCGGGAGTCGGCGAGACCCAGTACTTC. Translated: CSGGLAGVGETQYF.

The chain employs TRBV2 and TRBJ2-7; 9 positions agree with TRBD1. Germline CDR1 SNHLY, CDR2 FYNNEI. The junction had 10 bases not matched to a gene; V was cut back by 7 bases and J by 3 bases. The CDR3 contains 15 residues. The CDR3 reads CASTKGGTGNYEQYF. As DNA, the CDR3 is TGTGCCAGCACTAAGGGGGGGACAGGGAACTACGAGCAGTACTTC.

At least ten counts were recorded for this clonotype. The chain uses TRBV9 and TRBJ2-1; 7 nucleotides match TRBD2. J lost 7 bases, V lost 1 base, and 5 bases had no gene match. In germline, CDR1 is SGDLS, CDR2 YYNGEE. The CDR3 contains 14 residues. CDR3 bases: TGTGCCAGCAGCGTATATACTAGCGTGAATGAGCAGTTCTTC. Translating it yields CASSVYTSVNEQFF.

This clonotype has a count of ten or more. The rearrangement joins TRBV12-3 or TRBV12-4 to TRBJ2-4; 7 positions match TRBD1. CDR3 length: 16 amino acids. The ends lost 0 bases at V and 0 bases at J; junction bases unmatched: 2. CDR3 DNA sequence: TGTGCCAGCAGTTTAGCACAGGGGCTAGCCAAAAACATTCAGTACTTC. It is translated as CASSLAQGLAKNIQYF.

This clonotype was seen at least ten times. The CDR3 nucleotides read TGCAGTGCTAGTGTGGACAGCATGAACACTGAAGCTTTCTTT. It codes for CSASVDSMNTEAFF. The V call is TRBV20-1, the J call TRBJ1-1; D might be TRBD1 (6 bases). Germline-derived CDR1 and CDR2 are DFQATT and SNEGSKA (reference sequence). Between the trimmed V and J ends, which lost 3 bases and 0 bases, there was a span of 11 bases. This CDR3 contains 14 residues.

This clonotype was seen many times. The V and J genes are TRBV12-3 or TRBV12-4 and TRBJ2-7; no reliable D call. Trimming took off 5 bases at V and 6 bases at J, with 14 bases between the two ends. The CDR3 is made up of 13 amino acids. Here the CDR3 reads CASSPPPRVEQYF. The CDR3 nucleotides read TGTGCCAGCAGTCCCCCACCTCGCGTCGAGCAGTACTTC.

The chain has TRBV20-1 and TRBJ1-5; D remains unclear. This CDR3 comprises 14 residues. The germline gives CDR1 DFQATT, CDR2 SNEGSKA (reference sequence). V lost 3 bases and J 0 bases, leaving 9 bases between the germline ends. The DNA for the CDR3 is TGCAGTGCTAGTGCCTCCGCTAGCAATCAGCCCCAGCATTTT. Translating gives CSASASASNQPQHF.

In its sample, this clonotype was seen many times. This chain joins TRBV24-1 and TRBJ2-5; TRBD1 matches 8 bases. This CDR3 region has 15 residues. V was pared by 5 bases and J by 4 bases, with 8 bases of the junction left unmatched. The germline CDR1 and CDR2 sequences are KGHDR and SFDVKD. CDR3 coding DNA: TGTGCCACCAGTGGACTCGGACAGGGCCCAGAGACCCAGTACTTC. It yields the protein CATSGLGQGPETQYF.

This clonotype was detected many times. The CDR3 DNA sequence: TGCAGCGTTGTTGGGTCCGGGGACTATGGCTACACCTTC. It encodes CSVVGSGDYGYTF. The chain recombines TRBV29-1 with TRBJ1-2, with unresolved D. The V gene lost 4 bases and the J gene lost 3 bases, with 12 bases spanning the gap. The CDR3 is 13 amino acids. Per germline, CDR1 SQVTM and CDR2 ANQGSEA.

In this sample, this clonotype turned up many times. CDR3 sequence: CSARDRSSGRAQETQYF. The CDR3, as DNA: TGCAGTGCTAGAGATCGGAGTAGCGGGAGGGCACAAGAGACCCAGTACTTC. The chain links TRBV20-1 to TRBJ2-5, with 11 bases matching TRBD2. The germline V gene has CDR1 DFQATT and CDR2 SNEGSKA (reference sequence). V gave up 0 bases and J gave up 2 bases; unmatched junction bases: 8. This CDR3 spans 17 amino acids.

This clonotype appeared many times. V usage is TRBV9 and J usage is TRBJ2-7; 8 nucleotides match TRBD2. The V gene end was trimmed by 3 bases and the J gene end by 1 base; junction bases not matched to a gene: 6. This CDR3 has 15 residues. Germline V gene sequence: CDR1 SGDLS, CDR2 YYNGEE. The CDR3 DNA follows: TGTGCCAGCAGCGCTTCCGGGACTAGTTCCTACGAGCAGTACTTC. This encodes CASSASGTSSYEQYF.